The rows below give T cell receptor beta chains drawn from one sample of a study of post-analysis software for immune sequencing data. TCRdb ran MiXCR on the PCR reads and lists one entry per CDR3 protein. This sample carries around 770,000 distinct CDR3 sequences, about 45% of them seen once, and the ten largest clones take 4.9%. Sequenced material: blood. The receptors come from a girl aged 10 to 17 with multiple sclerosis. The conserved cysteine and the conserved F or W are not part of the CDR3 here.

j_gene: -
v_gene: TRBV6-1
CDR3aa: ASRPRTGGNLYEQY

j_gene: TRBJ2-7
v_gene: TRBV30
CDR3aa: AWSTGTYEQY

j_gene: TRBJ2-3
v_gene: TRBV20-1
CDR3aa: SARTLRRGRTDTQY

j_gene: TRBJ2-7
v_gene: TRBV5-5
CDR3aa: ASSFDNSYEQY

j_gene: TRBJ2-4
v_gene: TRBV7-2
CDR3aa: ASSLRREAKNIQY

j_gene: TRBJ2-6
v_gene: TRBV6-2/TRBV6-3
CDR3aa: ACSYWDNVLT

j_gene: TRBJ2-1
v_gene: TRBV20-1
CDR3aa: SARSGTSGSNEQF

j_gene: TRBJ2-3
v_gene: TRBV29-1
CDR3aa: SALGDTNTDTQY

j_gene: TRBJ1-4
v_gene: TRBV7-2
CDR3aa: ASSLRTGVGDEKLF

j_gene: TRBJ2-7
v_gene: TRBV6-5
CDR3aa: ASSRTGPASGEQY

j_gene: TRBJ2-5
v_gene: TRBV11-2
CDR3aa: ASSCWDPKETQY

j_gene: TRBJ2-7
v_gene: TRBV28
CDR3aa: ASSVGQGKGEQY

j_gene: TRBJ2-5
v_gene: TRBV20-1
CDR3aa: SILGSREETQY

j_gene: TRBJ1-2
v_gene: TRBV7-9
CDR3aa: ASSLGGAGGYT

j_gene: TRBJ2-3
v_gene: TRBV9
CDR3aa: ASSVLGGTDTQY

j_gene: TRBJ2-5
v_gene: TRBV6-6
CDR3aa: ASSYGRSGRDETQY

j_gene: TRBJ1-5
v_gene: TRBV19
CDR3aa: ASSITRAGGTSNQPQH

j_gene: TRBJ2-5
v_gene: TRBV12-3/TRBV12-4
CDR3aa: ASSRIYRATAQETQY

j_gene: TRBJ2-1
v_gene: TRBV14
CDR3aa: ASSQVLGGNEQF

j_gene: TRBJ1-6
v_gene: TRBV7-2
CDR3aa: ASSLFPLEAYNSPLH

j_gene: TRBJ2-1
v_gene: TRBV11-1
CDR3aa: ASSLSGTSQF

j_gene: TRBJ1-5
v_gene: TRBV6-1
CDR3aa: ASSEEVDRLINQPQH

j_gene: TRBJ2-7
v_gene: TRBV15
CDR3aa: ATSRGGLAGIQY

j_gene: TRBJ1-4
v_gene: TRBV7-9
CDR3aa: ASRTPPEEKLF

j_gene: TRBJ1-5
v_gene: TRBV2
CDR3aa: ASSARSGNQPQH

j_gene: TRBJ2-5
v_gene: TRBV20-1
CDR3aa: SAEGGQETQY

j_gene: TRBJ2-1
v_gene: TRBV4-3
CDR3aa: ASSQGWLAGEDEQF

j_gene: TRBJ2-1
v_gene: TRBV6-1
CDR3aa: ASEYDGQGRSEQF

j_gene: TRBJ2-1
v_gene: TRBV30
CDR3aa: AWSVGGGSNEQF

j_gene: TRBJ1-4
v_gene: TRBV6-6
CDR3aa: AGSFREDGKLF

j_gene: TRBJ2-5
v_gene: TRBV5-1
CDR3aa: ASSFGARQETQY

j_gene: TRBJ2-7
v_gene: TRBV4-1
CDR3aa: ASSQEGLADYEQY

j_gene: TRBJ1-1
v_gene: TRBV5-6
CDR3aa: ASSLVFTEAF

j_gene: TRBJ1-6
v_gene: TRBV7-9
CDR3aa: ASSSDRATYNSPLH

j_gene: TRBJ2-5
v_gene: TRBV7-9
CDR3aa: ASSNPLTNQEAQY

j_gene: TRBJ2-3
v_gene: TRBV20-1
CDR3aa: SARGLVGGSSSTDTQY

j_gene: TRBJ2-7
v_gene: TRBV27
CDR3aa: ASSSAGPQGEQY

j_gene: TRBJ1-2
v_gene: TRBV25-1
CDR3aa: ATAQGGGYT

j_gene: TRBJ1-2
v_gene: TRBV2
CDR3aa: ASSWDSNGYT

j_gene: TRBJ2-7
v_gene: TRBV10-3
CDR3aa: AIRPGQGGYEQY

j_gene: TRBJ2-1
v_gene: TRBV12-3/TRBV12-4
CDR3aa: ASSLLLAGDYNEQF

j_gene: TRBJ2-1
v_gene: TRBV20-1
CDR3aa: SAPAASYYNEQF

j_gene: TRBJ1-5
v_gene: TRBV29-1
CDR3aa: SVSLYQTGSGPQH

j_gene: TRBJ1-2
v_gene: TRBV7-9
CDR3aa: ASSFFQGASYGYT

j_gene: TRBJ1-2
v_gene: TRBV7-9
CDR3aa: ASSLGLGGSFGGYT

j_gene: TRBJ1-2
v_gene: TRBV14
CDR3aa: ASSHGTGTNYGYT

j_gene: TRBJ2-5
v_gene: TRBV5-1
CDR3aa: ASSPLEGAETQY

j_gene: TRBJ2-5
v_gene: TRBV7-2
CDR3aa: ASSLSRGPQETQY

j_gene: TRBJ2-7
v_gene: TRBV5-1
CDR3aa: ASGGVLAGNNEQY